The T cell receptor beta chain described here comes from a study of siplizumab effects on memory and regulatory T cells. V lost 4 bases to trimming and J lost 3 bases, with 16 bases between them. There are 14 residues in the CDR3. Germline CDR1 reads GTSNPN; CDR2 reads SVGIG (reference sequence). Researchers maintained the mixed lymphocyte reaction cells in coculture at 37°C for five to six days. The assay looked at 99,000 or so TCR templates in each sample. Here immunoSEQ multiplex PCR was the method, and the copy in TCRdb shows in-frame clones only, minus some. The sample lists 7,000 or so clones, roughly a third occurring once. Study outcomes and limitations: Of the proliferating CD4+ or CD8+ clones, roughly 75-96% lacked a naive or memory phenotype that could be assigned.

Notes on this clone: As yet, its antigen is unknown.

The sample was CFSE-low (dividing) CD8+ T cells sorted from an allogeneic mixed lymphocyte reaction. The gene calls are TRBV30 and TRBJ2-7, with D possibly TRBD1 on 7 matching bases. The clonotype originates from a human donor in good health; the cells came from an allogeneic mixed lymphocyte reaction. CDR3 coding DNA: TGTGCCTGGATAGGTTCAGGGGGGATCTACGAGCAGTACTTC. This translates into CAWIGSGGIYEQYF.